Below are 17 T cell receptor beta chains sequenced from a single sample in a study of human T cells and chemical hapten exposure. Individual cDNA molecules had unique molecular identifiers attached to them by the library. TCRdb re-called the reads with MiXCR, one entry per CDR3 protein. Here the sample spans 100,000 to 150,000 distinct CDR3 sequences, over 7% being singletons. Unfractionated whole blood was the source from which total RNA was extracted. Sequenced sample: whole blood. Every receptor here comes from a human donor in good health. Some clones in this sample may be carry-over from other donors' samples.

This clonotype was counted only a few times. The V and J genes are TRBV20-1 and TRBJ2-7; D not certain. The germline V and J ends were trimmed by 7 bases and 4 bases, with 23 bases remaining between them. Germline lookup yields CDR1 DFQATT and CDR2 SNEGSKA (reference sequence). CDR3 length: 15 residues. CDR3 amino acids: CSVKGFGVYVYEQYF. CDR3 in DNA: TGCAGTGTAAAAGGTTTTGGGGTTTACGTTTACGAGCAGTACTTC.

This clonotype was counted many times. The gene calls are TRBV6-6 and TRBJ2-5; D ambiguous. Per the germline V gene, CDR1 is MNHNY and CDR2 is SVGAGI (reference sequence). V was trimmed by 9 bases and J by 7 bases, leaving 12 bases between them. The CDR3 runs to 11 residues. This CDR3 is CARPETGTQYF. Here the CDR3 DNA reads TGTGCCAGACCCGAAACCGGGACCCAGTACTTC.

Only a few counts were recorded for this clonotype. The CDR3 bases are TGCGCCACCCGGACTGGGAATGAGCAGTTCTTC. Its translation is CATRTGNEQFF. This chain uses TRBV5-1 with TRBJ2-1, with D tentatively TRBD2 (5 bases). V was trimmed by 9 bases and J by 7 bases, leaving 11 bases between them. The CDR3 is 11 residues long. CDR1 and CDR2 (germline): SGHRS, YFSETQ. The full variable domain, in which reference TRBV5-1 and TRBJ2-1 provide the parts outside the CDR3, is KAGVTQTPRYLIKTRGQQVTLSCSPISGHRSVSWYQQTPGQGLQFLFEYFSETQRNKGNFPGRFSGRQFSNSRSEMNVSTLELGDSALYLCATRTGNEQFFGPGTRLTVL.

The sample holds many counts of this clonotype. The chain links TRBV20-1 to TRBJ1-1; D unclear. V was trimmed by 1 base and J by 1 base, leaving 7 bases between them. Germline CDR1 and CDR2: DFQATT and SNEGSKA (reference sequence). This CDR3 is built from 13 residues. The CDR3 protein is CSARARSNTEAFF. The CDR3 nucleotides are TGCAGTGCTAGAGCCAGGTCGAACACTGAAGCTTTCTTT.

The chain couples TRBV9 to TRBJ2-6; tentatively, D is TRBD1 (5 bases). V was clipped by 0 bases and J by 0 bases, with 13 bases between them. The CDR3 is 18 residues long. Germline V CDR1 and CDR2: SGDLS, YYNGEE. As DNA, the CDR3 is TGTGCCAGCAGCGTAGAGGTTACAGGTGGCTCTGGGGCCAACGTCCTGACTTTC. It is translated as CASSVEVTGGSGANVLTF.

The gene calls are TRBV30 and TRBJ2-1; TRBD2 aligns across 9 bases. CDR1 and CDR2 from the germline V gene are GTSNPN and SVGIG (reference sequence). The CDR3 has 16 residues. J was trimmed by 7 bases and V by 4 bases; bases with no gene match: 14. The CDR3, as DNA: TGTGCCTGGAACTCCGTAGCGGGAGAATACGGGAATGAGCAGTTCTTC. Translated, it gives CAWNSVAGEYGNEQFF.

This clonotype was detected a few times. CDR3 in amino acids: CASSRTFRSYEQYF. For the CDR3, the DNA is TGTGCCAGCAGTCGGACTTTCCGCTCCTACGAGCAGTACTTC. The J gene is TRBJ2-7, the V gene TRBV6-5; maybe TRBD2 (5 bases). The germline CDR1 and CDR2 sequences are MNHEY and SVGAGI. V dropped 5 bases and J dropped 0 bases, with 11 bases sitting between them. The CDR3 consists of 14 residues.

This clonotype appeared a few times. The rearrangement joins TRBV3-1 to TRBJ2-1; D not certain. The germline CDR1 and CDR2 sequences are LGHDT and YNNKEL (reference sequence). The CDR3 has 14 residues. Trimming shortened V by 2 bases and J by 4 bases, and 9 bases separated the two germline ends. The DNA of the CDR3 is TGTGCCAGCAGCCAACTGGGCAGTTACAATGAGCAGTTCTTC. It is translated as CASSQLGSYNEQFF.

The V gene is TRBV3-1, the J gene TRBJ2-7, with D uncertain. Germline V gene lookup returns CDR1 LGHDT and CDR2 YNNKEL (reference sequence). CDR3 size: 12 residues. Trimming shortened V by 4 bases and J by 7 bases, and 11 bases separated the two germline ends. The CDR3 coding sequence is TGTGCCAGCAGCCGGGCCGGGTGGGAGCAGTACTTC. Translating gives CASSRAGWEQYF.

CDR3 bases: TGTGCCAGCAGCTTGGAGGGACTAGCGGGATGGGTTGAGCAGTTCTTC. Translation: CASSLEGLAGWVEQFF. The chain recombines TRBV5-4 with TRBJ2-1; TRBD2 agrees at 13 bases. CDR3 length: 16 residues. V was pared by 0 bases and J by 9 bases, with 6 bases of the junction left unmatched. In germline, CDR1 is SGHNT, CDR2 YYREEE (reference sequence). The whole variable domain, remainder taken from reference TRBV5-4 and TRBJ2-1, is ETGVTQSPTHLIKTRGQQVTLRCSSQSGHNTVSWYQQALGQGPQFIFQYYREEENGRGNFPPRFSGLQFPNYSSELNVNALELDDSALYLCASSLEGLAGWVEQFFGPGTRLTVL.

This clonotype was counted between two and nine times. This chain joins TRBV14 and TRBJ1-4; 9 bases align to TRBD1. CDR1 and CDR2 (germline): SGHDN, FVKESK. V shed 2 bases and J 8 bases; nucleotides not matched to a gene: 3. This CDR3 is 14 amino acids long. In DNA, the CDR3 is TGTGCCAGCAGCCAACGGACAGGGGAAGAAAAACTGTTTTTT. Residues: CASSQRTGEEKLFF.

This clonotype showed up many times. The chain couples TRBV7-2 to TRBJ1-1, with no clear D. With 7 bases removed from V and 4 bases from J, the gap between germline ends came to 16 bases. CDR1 SGHTA and CDR2 FQGNSA come from the germline V gene. The CDR3 is 14 amino acids. The CDR3 DNA sequence: TGTGCCAGCATCGTAATCGGCAAAGTCACTGAAGCTTTCTTT. Translating it yields CASIVIGKVTEAFF.

This clonotype has a count of ten or more. The gene calls are TRBV20-1 and TRBJ1-1; D possibly corresponds to TRBD1 (6 bases). With 6 bases removed from V and 1 base from J, the gap between germline ends came to 12 bases. The germline CDR1 and CDR2 sequences are DFQATT and SNEGSKA (reference sequence). The CDR3 covers 13 residues. The CDR3: CSAKQGSNTEAFF. The DNA for the CDR3 is TGCAGTGCAAAACAGGGATCGAACACTGAAGCTTTCTTT.

This clonotype was detected only a few times. The rearrangement uses TRBV7-8 and TRBJ2-3; no firm D call. The length of the CDR3 is 13 residues. V lost 0 bases, J lost 5 bases, and 6 bases lay in between. Per the germline V gene, CDR1 is SGHVS and CDR2 is FQNEAQ. The CDR3 DNA follows: TGTGCCAGCAGCTTAGCGTCGGTAGATACGCAGTATTTT. Its protein product is CASSLASVDTQYF.

The V gene is TRBV15, the J gene TRBJ1-5; possible D gene TRBD1, 6 bases. Between the trimmed V and J ends, which lost 6 bases and 7 bases, there was a span of 13 bases. CDR1 is LNHNV, CDR2 YYDKDF, per germline (reference sequence). The CDR3 runs to 13 residues. CDR3 in amino acids: CATREGGGQPQHF. Written as DNA, the CDR3 is TGTGCCACCAGAGAGGGGGGAGGGCAGCCCCAGCATTTT.

This clonotype was observed many times. This chain joins TRBV6-5 and TRBJ2-1, with TRBD2 matching over 11 bases. Germline V gene data show CDR1 as MNHEY and CDR2 as SVGAGI. Germline trimming cut 5 bases from V and 7 bases from J; bases unmatched to any gene: 13. CDR3 size: 17 residues. CDR3 residues: CASSLPSLAGAINEQFF. The CDR3 nucleotides are TGTGCCAGCAGTCTACCTTCACTAGCGGGAGCGATAAATGAGCAGTTCTTC.

This clonotype was picked up a small number of times. The V call is TRBV28, the J call TRBJ2-2; D is perhaps TRBD2 (6 bases). V gave up 4 bases and J gave up 1 base, with 16 bases separating them. CDR1 and CDR2 (germline): MDHEN, SYDVKM. This CDR3 spans 17 amino acids. The CDR3 here is CASSSPEGLLNTGELFF. CDR3 DNA sequence: TGTGCCAGCAGTTCCCCGGAGGGGCTTCTGAACACCGGGGAGCTGTTTTTT.